Presented here are 23 T cell receptor beta chains from one specimen sequenced in a study of CD8 T cells in Susac syndrome. Reverse transcription used about 0.5 to 1 ug RNA and random hexamers. TCRdb re-analysed the immunoSEQ multiplex PCR reads in MiXCR, keeping a single row per CDR3 protein. The data show approximately 110,000 distinct CDR3 sequences, approximately 96% seen once. Sequencing was performed on CD4+ T cells from PBMCs. All receptors come from a human donor in good health.

The chain carries TRBV7-9 and TRBJ2-5, with no clear D. The CDR3 is made up of 14 amino acids. CDR1 and CDR2 from the germline V gene are SEHNR and FQNEAQ (reference sequence). Trimming left V 10 bases short and J 1 base short, with 16 bases between. The CDR3 nucleotides are TGTGCCACCCGAAGGGCGGAGACCCAAGAGACCCAGTACTTC. This codes for CATRRAETQETQYF.

The chain links TRBV20-1 to TRBJ2-5; the D is unclear. From germline, CDR1 is DFQATT and CDR2 SNEGSKA (reference sequence). CDR3 size: 17 residues. Trimming pared 3 bases from V and 1 base from J, leaving 21 bases between. The CDR3: CSASHGRRSASQETQYF. DNA of the CDR3: TGCAGTGCTAGTCATGGCCGGCGGTCAGCAAGCCAAGAGACCCAGTACTTC.

The genes are TRBV12-3 or TRBV12-4 and TRBJ1-1, with D uncertain. The CDR3 contains 14 residues. V was cut by 5 bases and J by 5 bases, with 15 bases left in between. CDR3 in amino acids: CASSPPPRDTEAFF. The DNA for the CDR3 is TGTGCCAGCAGTCCACCCCCGAGGGATACTGAAGCTTTCTTT.

This clonotype was found once. The V gene is TRBV5-1, the J gene TRBJ1-1; D unresolved. Trimming removed 4 bases at V and 6 bases at J, with 13 bases between. CDR1 and CDR2 (germline): SGHRS, YFSETQ. The CDR3 is made up of 13 amino acids. In DNA, the CDR3 is TGCGCCAGCAGCCCCGGAAGGTGGGCTGAAGCTTTCTTT. Amino acid sequence: CASSPGRWAEAFF.

In DNA form, the CDR3 reads TGCAGCGTTGAAGATCAGGCGGGAGGGGGCGAGCAGTACTTC. Translating gives CSVEDQAGGGEQYF. This sequence joins TRBV29-1 and TRBJ2-7; 9 positions agree with TRBD2. Trimming cost V 0 bases and J 6 bases; bases outside gene matches: 6. Germline loops: CDR1 SQVTM, CDR2 ANQGSEA. The CDR3 covers 14 residues.

J is TRBJ2-7 and V is TRBV10-3, with D tentatively TRBD1 (7 bases). The germline V gene encodes CDR1 ENHRY and CDR2 SYGVKD. With 7 bases removed from V and 6 bases from J, the gap between germline ends came to 19 bases. CDR3 length: 14 amino acids. DNA of the CDR3: TGTGCCATCAAACCGCAGGGGGGACGGGCCGAGCAGTACTTC. Its translation is CAIKPQGGRAEQYF.

The chain has TRBV18 and TRBJ2-7, with D unresolved. The CDR3 extends over 14 amino acids. V was trimmed by 5 bases and J by 1 base, leaving 12 bases between them. Germline V lookup: CDR1 KGHSH, CDR2 LQKENI. The CDR3 protein is CASSTSLPSYEQYF. The DNA of the CDR3 is TGTGCCAGCTCAACCTCACTACCATCCTACGAGCAGTACTTC.

The V call is TRBV29-1, the J call TRBJ2-1; D tentatively reads TRBD1 or TRBD2 (5 bases each). V lost 7 bases, J lost 4 bases, and 14 bases lay in between. CDR3 length: 13 amino acids. CDR1 and CDR2 from the germline V gene are SQVTM and ANQGSEA. The CDR3 loop reads CSAGTGLYNEQFF. CDR3 sequence (DNA): TGCAGCGCTGGGACCGGACTGTACAATGAGCAGTTCTTC.

The J gene is TRBJ2-5, the V gene TRBV10-3, with D possibly matching TRBD1 (5 bases). Germline V gives CDR1 ENHRY, CDR2 SYGVKD. Trimming stripped 5 bases from V and 1 base from J, with 11 bases between. The CDR3 runs 14 residues. The CDR3 sequence is CAISNGQGQETQYF. In DNA, the CDR3 is TGTGCCATCAGTAATGGTCAGGGCCAAGAGACCCAGTACTTC.

This clonotype was detected once. This rearrangement joins TRBV2 to TRBJ2-5, with 10 nucleotides matching TRBD1. There are 14 residues in the CDR3. The junction had 8 bases not matched to a gene; V was cut back by 8 bases and J by 5 bases. In germline, CDR1 is SNHLY, CDR2 FYNNEI. In DNA, the CDR3 is TGTGCCAGCCTAGACAGGGGGCGCGATGAGACCCAGTACTTC. This sequence encodes CASLDRGRDETQYF.

The gene calls are TRBV7-9 and TRBJ1-1; 9 positions agree with TRBD1. J was trimmed by 1 base and V by 1 base; bases with no gene match: 10. In germline, CDR1 is SEHNR, CDR2 FQNEAQ (reference sequence). CDR3 size: 18 residues. The CDR3 nucleotides are TGTGCCAGCAGCTTAGGGATCGGACAGGGGAAAACGAACACTGAAGCTTTCTTT. The encoded protein is CASSLGIGQGKTNTEAFF. Full variable domain (outside the CDR3, taken from reference TRBV7-9 and TRBJ1-1): DTGVSQNPRHKITKRGQNVTFRCDPISEHNRLYWYRQTLGQGPEFLTYFQNEAQLEKSRLLSDRFSAERPKGSFSTLEIQRTEQGDSAMYLCASSLGIGQGKTNTEAFFGQGTRLTVV.

The CDR3 DNA is TGTGCCAGCAGCTGGGGAGGGCTAGCGGGGAACGAGCAGTACTTC. Protein: CASSWGGLAGNEQYF. The chain employs TRBV12-3 or TRBV12-4 and TRBJ2-7, with 9 bases matching TRBD2. V was pared by 6 bases and J by 5 bases, with 11 bases of the junction left unmatched. This CDR3 is 15 amino acids long.

V and J are TRBV5-1 and TRBJ2-1, with D possibly matching TRBD2 (5 bases). Trimming stripped 2 bases from V and 4 bases from J, with 10 bases between. Germline CDR1 reads SGHRS; CDR2 reads YFSETQ. CDR3 length: 14 amino acids. CDR3: CASSFYRGYNEQFF. The CDR3 DNA reads as TGCGCCAGCAGCTTTTACAGAGGGTACAATGAGCAGTTCTTC.

The V and J genes are TRBV2 and TRBJ1-1; D ambiguous. Trimming shortened V by 8 bases and J by 0 bases, and 10 bases separated the two germline ends. The V gene's germline CDR1 is SNHLY and CDR2 FYNNEI. The CDR3 consists of 13 residues. The CDR3 here is CASVWGVNTEAFF. CDR3 bases: TGTGCCAGCGTTTGGGGTGTGAACACTGAAGCTTTCTTT.

The chain links TRBV20-1 to TRBJ2-7; D might be TRBD1 or TRBD2, each matching 6 bases. Looked up from germline, CDR1 is DFQATT and CDR2 is SNEGSKA (reference sequence). CDR3 size: 14 residues. Trimming left V 4 bases short and J 3 bases short, with 16 bases between. The CDR3 reads CSATPGDKLYEQYF. CDR3 nucleotide sequence: TGCAGTGCTACCCCGGGGGACAAACTCTACGAGCAGTACTTC.

The V and J genes are TRBV20-1 and TRBJ2-2; TRBD2 might be the D (6 bases). V lost 5 bases, J lost 2 bases, and 12 bases lay in between. The CDR3 is 14 amino acids. CDR1 is DFQATT and CDR2 is SNEGSKA in the germline V gene (reference sequence). The chain's CDR3 is CSAWAGRNTGELFF. The CDR3 region has the DNA TGCAGTGCTTGGGCCGGGAGAAACACCGGGGAGCTGTTTTTT.

The V call is TRBV3-1, the J call TRBJ1-2, with 8 positions matching TRBD1. Germline CDR1 reads LGHDT; CDR2 reads YNNKEL (reference sequence). The V gene end was trimmed by 6 bases and the J gene end by 7 bases; junction bases not matched to a gene: 4. The CDR3 has 12 residues. Here the CDR3 DNA reads TGTGCCAGCAGTCGGACAGGGTTTGGCTACACCTTC. Translation gives CASSRTGFGYTF. The full variable domain, completed using reference TRBV3-1 and TRBJ1-2, is DTAVSQTPKYLVTQMGNDKSIKCEQNLGHDTMYWYKQDSKKFLKIMFSYNNKELIINETVPNRFSPKSPDKAHLNLHINSLELGDSAVYFCASSRTGFGYTFGSGTRLTVV.

The chain recombines TRBV29-1 with TRBJ2-5; D remains unclear. Trimming removed 4 bases from V and 2 bases from J, with 8 bases in between. This CDR3 comprises 12 residues. Germline loops: CDR1 SQVTM, CDR2 ANQGSEA. CDR3 in DNA: TGCAGCGTTGCTACAGCGCAAGAGACCCAGTACTTC. Amino acid sequence: CSVATAQETQYF.

The chain carries TRBV18 and TRBJ1-2, with 11 bases lining up with TRBD1. The CDR3 is 16 amino acids. Looked up from germline, CDR1 is KGHSH and CDR2 is LQKENI. Trimming took 2 bases from V and 6 from J; bases not matched to a gene: 8. CDR3 in DNA: TGTGCCAGCTCACCAAGGCCCCCGGGACAGGGGGATGGCTACACCTTC. This gives the protein CASSPRPPGQGDGYTF.

This rearrangement joins TRBV15 to TRBJ2-3, with 11 bases that match TRBD2. CDR3 size: 16 residues. Trimming cost V 0 bases and J 5 bases; bases outside gene matches: 4. Germline V gene lookup returns CDR1 LNHNV and CDR2 YYDKDF (reference sequence). The CDR3 DNA reads TGTGCCACCAGCAGAGATCAAACTAGCGGGAGAGATACGCAGTATTTT. This encodes CATSRDQTSGRDTQYF.

The chain has TRBV4-1 and TRBJ1-6; D perhaps matches TRBD1 (5 bases). V lost 4 bases, J lost 10 bases, and 11 bases lay in between. Germline V gene sequence: CDR1 MGHRA, CDR2 YSYEKL. CDR3 length: 13 amino acids. The CDR3 loop is CASSLGLGSPLHF. DNA of the CDR3: TGCGCCAGCAGCCTGGGACTGGGATCACCCCTCCACTTT.

The rearrangement uses TRBV5-1 and TRBJ1-1, with D hard to call. CDR1 and CDR2 (germline): SGHRS, YFSETQ. The CDR3 sequence is 14 residues long. V lost 1 base, J lost 7 bases, and 14 bases lay in between. The CDR3 nucleotides are TGCGCCAGCAGCTTGCAGGACCCTAGCCGTGAAGCTTTCTTT. This codes for CASSLQDPSREAFF. The full variable domain, completed using reference TRBV5-1 and TRBJ1-1, is KAGVTQTPRYLIKTRGQQVTLSCSPISGHRSVSWYQQTPGQGLQFLFEYFSETQRNKGNFPGRFSGRQFSNSRSEMNVSTLELGDSALYLCASSLQDPSREAFFGQGTRLTVV.

The CDR3 sequence is CSARSGVEGYTF. In DNA, the CDR3 is TGCAGCGCCCGCTCCGGGGTGGAGGGCTACACCTTC. This chain links TRBV29-1 with TRBJ1-2; no clear D. With 7 bases removed from V and 8 bases from J, the gap between germline ends came to 17 bases. Germline V gene lookup returns CDR1 SQVTM and CDR2 ANQGSEA. The CDR3 length is 12 residues.